This T cell receptor beta chain was captured in a study of blood T cell repertoires in COVID-19. Only in-frame clones appear in the TCRdb table, and some are missing; sequencing was by immunoSEQ multiplex PCR. The sample consists of about 210,000 clones, around four fifths of them appearing once. This clone occurred many times. Germline-derived CDR1 and CDR2 are SGHVS and FNYEAQ. The CDR3 is 16 residues long. The trim removed 5 bases at V and 5 bases at J, leaving 9 bases unmatched. Source material: PBMCs or T cells enriched from blood (not recorded which). This sequence originates from a man aged 35-49 years who had recovered from COVID-19. This chain uses TRBV7-6 with TRBJ1-6; 7 bases fit TRBD1. In nucleotides, the CDR3 is TGTGCCAGCAGCCGAGCCCCCGGGACAGATAATTCACCCCTCCACTTT. It encodes CASSRAPGTDNSPLHF.